A single sample is the source of the 21 T cell receptor beta chains below, sequenced in a study of regulatory T cells in long-lasting Graves disease. Assembly of TCR beta libraries relied on iRepertoire HTBI primers together with Arm-PCR of CDR3 regions. TCRdb independently ran MiXCR on the multiplex PCR reads; one entry per CDR3 protein. The repertoire has 300,000 to 500,000 distinct CDR3 sequences, more than 20% of them found once; the top ten carry around 20%. This sample's time point: persistent/refractory GD, antithyroid drugs over 5 years with positive TRAb. Making the TCR library involved RNA that had been extracted from PBMCs. Sample: peripheral blood mononuclear cells (PBMCs), taken when the disease was refractory, from a patient treated with antithyroid drugs. The source is a female donor with Graves disease.

This clonotype has at least ten counts. The rearrangement uses TRBV7-2 and TRBJ2-7, with TRBD2 matching over 14 bases. Germline loops: CDR1 SGHTA, CDR2 FQGNSA. V shed 4 bases and J 7 bases; nucleotides not matched to a gene: 6. The CDR3 contains 15 residues. This chain's CDR3 is CASSSGLAGGAEQYF. The CDR3 bases are TGTGCCAGCAGCTCCGGACTAGCGGGAGGTGCTGAGCAGTACTTC.

This clonotype was seen more than once but under ten times. The V and J genes are TRBV2 and TRBJ2-5; 12 bases agree with TRBD1. The J call is uncertain, as TRBJ2-1 better fits the DNA end. The length of the CDR3 is 13 residues. The germline V gene has CDR1 SNHLY and CDR2 FYNNEI. CDR3 bases: TGTGCCAGCACGGGACAGGGGGCGGCTGAGCAGTTCTTC. This gives the protein CASTGQGAAEQFF.

CDR3 nucleotides: TGCGCCAGCAGCGCCCGGGACTTGAGCGAGCAGTACTTC. Translating it yields CASSARDLSEQYF. J is TRBJ2-7 and V is TRBV5-1, with D perhaps TRBD2 (6 bases). With 4 bases removed from V and 6 bases from J, the gap between germline ends came to 14 bases. The germline CDR1 and CDR2 sequences are SGHRS and YFSETQ. The CDR3 has 13 amino acids.

To note about this clonotype: A much larger clonotype is one base distant, so this may be a read error. This chain's CDR3 is CASSPLFLPQEAQYF. The CDR3 nucleotides read TGTGCCAGCAGCCCCCTGTTTCTGCCCCAAGAGGCCCAGTACTTC. The rearrangement joins TRBV6-1 to TRBJ2-5; D is undetermined. There are 15 residues in the CDR3. Germline CDR1 reads MNHNS; CDR2 reads SASEGT.

This clonotype was picked up many times. The V and J genes are TRBV2 and TRBJ1-6; D possibly corresponds to TRBD1 (5 bases). V lost 5 bases and J lost 4, with 15 bases in between. This CDR3 has 16 amino acids. Germline assignment: CDR1 SNHLY and CDR2 FYNNEI. The CDR3 DNA reads TGTGCCAGCAGTCGCGACAGAGAAAGTTATAATTCACCCCTCCACTTT. Amino acid sequence: CASSRDRESYNSPLHF.

In this sample, this clonotype turned up many times. The chain combines TRBV12-3 or TRBV12-4 with TRBJ2-5; the match to TRBD2 covers 9 bases. There are 15 residues in the CDR3. The trim removed 7 bases at V and 4 bases at J, leaving 10 bases unmatched. The CDR3 loop is CASKSGTSNSETQYF. CDR3 sequence (DNA): TGTGCCAGCAAGTCCGGGACTAGCAATTCAGAGACCCAGTACTTC.

This clonotype has a handful of counts. V is TRBV20-1 and J is TRBJ2-5; D possibly corresponds to TRBD2 (5 bases). The CDR3 loop spans 13 amino acids. Trimming shortened V by 6 bases and J by 4 bases, and 15 bases separated the two germline ends. Germline loops: CDR1 DFQATT, CDR2 SNEGSKA (reference sequence). The CDR3 DNA sequence: TGCAGTGCAAAGCGCATCAGCGGAGAGACCCAGTACTTC. It specifies CSAKRISGETQYF.

This chain joins TRBV2 and TRBJ2-3; the D is unclear. Per germline, CDR1 SNHLY and CDR2 FYNNEI. Trimming took off 3 bases at V and 5 bases at J, with 18 bases between the two ends. This CDR3 is built from 16 residues. CDR3 nucleotide sequence: TGTGCCAGCAGTGAGAGTTTGGCTAGGAGTCTAGATACGCAGTATTTT. It yields the protein CASSESLARSLDTQYF.

At least ten counts were recorded for this clonotype. The chain links TRBV6-5 to TRBJ2-7, with D uncertain. V lost 2 bases and J lost 1, with 12 bases in between. The V gene's germline CDR1 is MNHEY and CDR2 SVGAGI. CDR3 length: 15 amino acids. In nucleotides, the CDR3 is TGTGCCAGCAGTTACGGGGAAGGGTTGTCCTACGAGCAGTACTTC. It encodes CASSYGEGLSYEQYF.

This clonotype occurred a few times. The rearrangement links TRBV19 to TRBJ1-1; 8 bases line up with TRBD1. Germline loops: CDR1 LNHDA, CDR2 SQIVND (reference sequence). J was trimmed by 7 bases and V by 5 bases; bases with no gene match: 9. CDR3 length equals 14 residues. This CDR3 is CASSFGQGVGEAFF. The DNA of the CDR3 is TGTGCCAGTAGTTTCGGACAGGGCGTCGGTGAAGCTTTCTTT.

This clonotype has only a few counts. The gene calls are TRBV9 and TRBJ1-1, with 7 bases that match TRBD1. This CDR3 region has 12 residues. V lost 3 bases and J lost 11; bases outside the gene matches: 7. CDR1 SGDLS and CDR2 YYNGEE come from the germline V gene. The CDR3 nucleotides are TGTGCCAGCAGCGCGGAGGGGGCTCCTGCTTTCTTT. This translates into CASSAEGAPAFF.

This clonotype occurred many times. V and J are TRBV20-1 and TRBJ2-5; 8 bases are shared with TRBD1. Germline V gives CDR1 DFQATT, CDR2 SNEGSKA (reference sequence). The trim removed 1 base at V and 4 bases at J, leaving 5 bases unmatched. CDR3 length equals 14 residues. The CDR3 sequence is CSARARGLAETQYF. CDR3 nucleotides: TGCAGTGCTAGAGCCAGGGGGCTAGCAGAGACCCAGTACTTC.

This clonotype has ten or more counts. J is TRBJ2-5 and V is TRBV15; 9 bases fit TRBD1. The CDR3 has 18 residues. The junction had 10 bases not matched to a gene; V was cut back by 0 bases and J by 2 bases. CDR1 and CDR2 from the germline V gene are LNHNV and YYDKDF (reference sequence). The CDR3 protein is CATSRDLRKQGAQETQYF. The DNA of the CDR3 is TGTGCCACCAGCAGAGATTTAAGGAAACAGGGGGCTCAAGAGACCCAGTACTTC.

This clonotype was picked up many times. J is TRBJ1-2 and V is TRBV6-1; D is ambiguous. V lost 5 bases and J 6 bases, leaving 16 bases between the germline ends. The V gene's germline CDR1 is MNHNS and CDR2 SASEGT. The CDR3 extends over 14 amino acids. CDR3 bases: TGTGCCAGCAGTAGACACGTCGAGGGAAATGGCTACACCTTC. This sequence encodes CASSRHVEGNGYTF.

The chain employs TRBV6-1 and TRBJ2-7, with D unclear. The CDR3 spans 14 residues. The ends were cut back, 5 bases at V and 0 bases at J, with 11 bases in the middle. In germline, CDR1 is MNHNS, CDR2 SASEGT. In nucleotides, the CDR3 is TGTGCCAGCAGTCCGAGTGTGGCCTCCTACGAGCAGTACTTC. The encoded protein is CASSPSVASYEQYF.

The chain links TRBV5-6 to TRBJ1-1; 9 bases align to TRBD1. The V segment lost 4 bases and the J segment 1 base; nucleotides outside the gene matches: 11. The germline gives CDR1 SGHDT, CDR2 YYEEEE. There are 17 residues in the CDR3. The CDR3 coding sequence is TGTGCCAGCAGCAAGACACAGGGGGCGGGGGGGAACACTGAAGCTTTCTTT. It encodes CASSKTQGAGGNTEAFF.

This clonotype has at least ten counts. Here the CDR3 reads CASRTGAYSNQPQHF. The CDR3 DNA is TGTGCCAGCAGGACAGGGGCGTATAGCAATCAGCCCCAGCATTTT. The rearrangement uses TRBV19 and TRBJ1-5; 9 nucleotides agree with TRBD1. CDR3 length equals 15 residues. With 9 bases clipped from V and 0 bases from J, the junction kept 6 bases outside the gene matches. Germline V lookup: CDR1 LNHDA, CDR2 SQIVND (reference sequence). Full variable domain (outside the CDR3, taken from reference TRBV19 and TRBJ1-5): DGGITQSPKYLFRKEGQNVTLSCEQNLNHDAMYWYRQDPGQGLRLIYYSQIVNDFQKGDIAEGYSVSREKKESFPLTVTSAQKNPTAFYLCASRTGAYSNQPQHFGDGTRLSIL.

Many counts were recorded for this clonotype. V and J are TRBV6-1 and TRBJ2-7; D perhaps matches TRBD1 (6 bases). Germline lookup yields CDR1 MNHNS and CDR2 SASEGT. Trimming left V 6 bases short and J 2 bases short, with 11 bases between. The CDR3 totals 13 residues. The chain's CDR3 is CASRKDSTYEQYF. The CDR3 region has the DNA TGTGCCAGCAGGAAGGACAGTACCTACGAGCAGTACTTC.

The chain couples TRBV4-1 to TRBJ1-1; weak D call: TRBD1 (6 bases). The CDR3 has 15 residues. V lost 1 base to trimming and J lost 1 base, with 10 bases between them. The germline V gene has CDR1 MGHRA and CDR2 YSYEKL. As DNA, the CDR3 is TGCGCCAGCAGCCAAGCCGGGACAAGGAACACTGAAGCTTTCTTT. Protein sequence: CASSQAGTRNTEAFF.

This clonotype was seen at least ten times. The rearrangement joins TRBV7-2 to TRBJ2-5, with D perhaps matching TRBD1 (5 bases). Trimming stripped 7 bases from V and 2 bases from J, with 11 bases between. This CDR3 comprises 13 residues. The germline V gene has CDR1 SGHTA and CDR2 FQGNSA. The CDR3 coding sequence is TGTGCCAGCACCTCAGGGCAACAAGAGACCCAGTACTTC. This gives the protein CASTSGQQETQYF.

The chain couples TRBV7-2 to TRBJ2-4; the D call may be TRBD1 or TRBD2 (5 bases each). The V end lost 1 base, the J end lost 9 bases, and 13 bases lay between the germline ends. The CDR3 is made up of 14 amino acids. Germline assignment: CDR1 SGHTA and CDR2 FQGNSA. The DNA of the CDR3 is TGTGCCAGCAGCTTAGGAGGGGATTTGACCATTCAGTACTTC. This encodes CASSLGGDLTIQYF.